This T cell receptor (beta chain) emerged from a study of cytomegalovirus exposure and HLA in healthy donors. Whereas donors were nominally healthy upon sampling, unrecorded immune exposures were probable. The study ran its PCR with 60 Vbeta and 13 Jbeta primers. Method: immunoSEQ multiplex PCR; TCRdb's copy keeps in-frame clones and lacks some. The data show 150,000 to 200,000 clones, roughly 70% seen once. The V end lost 5 bases, the J end lost 4 bases, and 15 bases lay between the germline ends. CDR1 is LNHDA and CDR2 is SQIVND in the germline V gene (reference sequence). The CDR3 runs 15 residues.

Sequencing input: PBMCs. The clonotype was recovered from a man aged 30-40 years in good health and CMV-seropositive. J is TRBJ1-3 and V is TRBV19; D gene ambiguous. The CDR3 DNA is TGTGCCAGTAGTCTGCCCCCAGGCGAAGGAAACACCATATATTTT. This encodes CASSLPPGEGNTIYF.